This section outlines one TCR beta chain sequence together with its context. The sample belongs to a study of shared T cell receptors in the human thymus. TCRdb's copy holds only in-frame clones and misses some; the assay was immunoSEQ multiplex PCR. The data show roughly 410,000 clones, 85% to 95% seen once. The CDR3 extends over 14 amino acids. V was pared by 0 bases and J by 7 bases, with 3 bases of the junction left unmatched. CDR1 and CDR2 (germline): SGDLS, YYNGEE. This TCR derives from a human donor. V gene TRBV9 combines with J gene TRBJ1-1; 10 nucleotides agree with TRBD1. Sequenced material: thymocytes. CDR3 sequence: CASSVGTGGNEAFF. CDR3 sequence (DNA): TGTGCCAGCAGCGTAGGGACAGGGGGTAATGAAGCTTTCTTT. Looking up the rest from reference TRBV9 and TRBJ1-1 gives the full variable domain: DSGVTQTPKHLITATGQRVTLRCSPRSGDLSVYWYQQSLDQGLQFLIQYYNGEERAKGNILERFSAQQFPDLHSELNLSSLELGDSALYFCASSVGTGGNEAFFGQGTRLTVV.